This is a list of T cell receptor beta chains from one sample in a study of cytotoxic CD8 clonotypes in ibrutinib-treated CLL. TCRdb's table, derived via immunoSEQ multiplex PCR, lists solely in-frame clones and lacks some. The table has roughly 200,000 clones, just under 80% seen once. Sequencing was performed on PBMCs, taken after 12 months of ibrutinib treatment. These receptors originate from a human donor with chronic lymphocytic leukemia. CDR3s include the opening cysteine and the closing phenylalanine or tryptophan. The D gene is left open where the match is weak. Clone sizes are given selectively: once, few, many, or a class where the clone is expanded.

CDR3nt: TGCAGCGTTGAGGAGTTTGAGACCCAGTACTTC; CDR3aa: CSVEEFETQYF; abundance: once; j_gene: TRBJ2-5; v_gene: TRBV29-1; d_gene: .
CDR3nt: TGTGCCTGGGCCAAGGGTGGCACCGGGGAGCTGTTTTTT; CDR3aa: CAWAKGGTGELFF; abundance: .; j_gene: TRBJ2-2; v_gene: TRBV30; d_gene: .
CDR3nt: TGTGCCACCAGCAGAGATCACGCCTACGAGCAGTACTTC; CDR3aa: CATSRDHAYEQYF; abundance: .; j_gene: TRBJ2-7; v_gene: TRBV15; d_gene: .
CDR3nt: TGTGCCAGCTCACCACCACCGCCTAACTATGGCTACACCTTC; CDR3aa: CASSPPPPNYGYTF; abundance: .; j_gene: TRBJ1-2; v_gene: TRBV18; d_gene: .
CDR3nt: TGTGCCAGCACCTCCACAGGAGGGGGTGGCTATGGCTACACCTTC; CDR3aa: CASTSTGGGGYGYTF; abundance: .; j_gene: TRBJ1-2; v_gene: TRBV6-6; d_gene: .
CDR3nt: TGTGCCAGCAGTCCGCAGGCCGAAAAACTGTTTTTT; CDR3aa: CASSPQAEKLFF; abundance: .; j_gene: TRBJ1-4; v_gene: TRBV6-6; d_gene: .
CDR3nt: TGTGCCAGCAGTGTGGACAGTAGGGGGTCTACGGGCGAGCAGTACTTC; CDR3aa: CASSVDSRGSTGEQYF; abundance: .; j_gene: TRBJ2-7; v_gene: TRBV2; d_gene: .
CDR3nt: TGTGCCAGCTCATCGGGACAGGGAAATCAGCCCCAGCATTTT; CDR3aa: CASSSGQGNQPQHF; abundance: .; j_gene: TRBJ1-5; v_gene: TRBV18; d_gene: TRBD1
CDR3nt: TGTGCCAGCAGCTTGGCCTTCAGCGGTCAAGAGACCCAGTACTTC; CDR3aa: CASSLAFSGQETQYF; abundance: .; j_gene: TRBJ2-5; v_gene: TRBV7-9; d_gene: .
CDR3nt: TGTGCCTACGGACAGGGCTTAAATTCACCCCTCCACTTT; CDR3aa: CAYGQGLNSPLHF; abundance: .; j_gene: TRBJ1-6; v_gene: TRBV30; d_gene: TRBD1
CDR3nt: TGCGCCAGCAGCACCGAAACAGGGGGAGAGACCCAGTACTTC; CDR3aa: CASSTETGGETQYF; abundance: .; j_gene: TRBJ2-5; v_gene: TRBV5-1; d_gene: TRBD1
CDR3nt: TGTGCCGGAGAGGGACAAATTAACAATGAGCAGTTCTTC; CDR3aa: CAGEGQINNEQFF; abundance: .; j_gene: TRBJ2-1; v_gene: TRBV11-2; d_gene: .
CDR3nt: TGTGCCAGCAGTTCACGGAATGGGGCTGGCTACACCTTC; CDR3aa: CASSSRNGAGYTF; abundance: .; j_gene: TRBJ1-2; v_gene: TRBV6-1; d_gene: .
CDR3nt: TGTGCCAGCAGTGAAGTTCAGGACTCACCCCTCCACTTT; CDR3aa: CASSEVQDSPLHF; abundance: few; j_gene: TRBJ1-6; v_gene: TRBV6-1; d_gene: .
CDR3nt: TGTGCCATCAGAGGGACAGGGTCGGGGTTGAACACTGAAGCTTTCTTT; CDR3aa: CAIRGTGSGLNTEAFF; abundance: .; j_gene: TRBJ1-1; v_gene: TRBV10-3; d_gene: TRBD1
CDR3nt: TGTGCCAGCAGCCCCGGACAGGGCCCAGTGAATGAGCAGTTCTTC; CDR3aa: CASSPGQGPVNEQFF; abundance: .; j_gene: TRBJ2-1; v_gene: TRBV5-4; d_gene: TRBD1
CDR3nt: TGCGCCAGCAGCCCCTGGGTAGCCGCGTCCTACGAGCAGTACTTC; CDR3aa: CASSPWVAASYEQYF; abundance: .; j_gene: TRBJ2-7; v_gene: TRBV4-1; d_gene: .
CDR3nt: TGTGCCTGGAGTGTACGGGACGGGTCCTATAATTCACCCCTCCACTTT; CDR3aa: CAWSVRDGSYNSPLHF; abundance: few; j_gene: TRBJ1-6; v_gene: TRBV30; d_gene: .
CDR3nt: TGTGCCAGCAGCTTAGCAGGGACAGGCCCGAACACTGAAGCTTTCTTT; CDR3aa: CASSLAGTGPNTEAFF; abundance: .; j_gene: TRBJ1-1; v_gene: TRBV7-6; d_gene: TRBD1
CDR3nt: TGTGCCAGCAGTTTATCACAACTGGCTGGAAGTATTCCACCAAGCACAGATACGCAGTATTTT; CDR3aa: CASSLSQLAGSIPPSTDTQYF; abundance: .; j_gene: TRBJ2-3; v_gene: TRBV27; d_gene: .
CDR3nt: TGTGCCAGCAGCTTGGGTCTATGGCGGGGCTATGGCTACACCTTC; CDR3aa: CASSLGLWRGYGYTF; abundance: .; j_gene: TRBJ1-2; v_gene: TRBV5-4; d_gene: .
CDR3nt: TGCGCCAGCCGGGACACCAACTCCTACGAGCAGTACTTC; CDR3aa: CASRDTNSYEQYF; abundance: .; j_gene: TRBJ2-7; v_gene: TRBV5-1; d_gene: .
CDR3nt: TGTGCCAGCAGCTCTATATGGGGCTCCACAGATACGCAGTATTTT; CDR3aa: CASSSIWGSTDTQYF; abundance: once; j_gene: TRBJ2-3; v_gene: TRBV7-6; d_gene: .
CDR3nt: TGTGCCAGCAGCGGGGGTAGCGTGAGAGAGCAGTACTTC; CDR3aa: CASSGGSVREQYF; abundance: .; j_gene: TRBJ2-7; v_gene: TRBV7-9; d_gene: .
CDR3nt: TGCAGCGACCGGACAGGGGGGGCCACTGAAGCTTTCTTT; CDR3aa: CSDRTGGATEAFF; abundance: .; j_gene: TRBJ1-1; v_gene: TRBV29-1; d_gene: TRBD1
CDR3nt: TGTGCCATCTCTCCCGCGAGCTACTACTCCTACGAGCAGTACTTC; CDR3aa: CAISPASYYSYEQYF; abundance: .; j_gene: TRBJ2-7; v_gene: TRBV10-3; d_gene: .
CDR3nt: TGTGCCAGCAGCTTCGGAGGGCCGAATGAGCAGTTCTTC; CDR3aa: CASSFGGPNEQFF; abundance: .; j_gene: TRBJ2-1; v_gene: TRBV11-3; d_gene: .
CDR3nt: TGTGCCAGCAGCGGGGGGGGCAGCCAAGAGACCCAGTACTTC; CDR3aa: CASSGGGSQETQYF; abundance: .; j_gene: TRBJ2-5; v_gene: TRBV7-8; d_gene: .
CDR3nt: TGTGCCAGCAGCTACTTCACAGGGCAACTAACCTACGAGCAGTACTTC; CDR3aa: CASSYFTGQLTYEQYF; abundance: .; j_gene: TRBJ2-7; v_gene: TRBV5-5; d_gene: .
CDR3nt: TGTGCCAGCCGCCCCGGGAGCCTCACAGATACGCAGTATTTT; CDR3aa: CASRPGSLTDTQYF; abundance: .; j_gene: TRBJ2-3; v_gene: TRBV5-4; d_gene: .
CDR3nt: TGTGCCAGTAGTTTTTTAACCGGGACCGATCTGGTAGATACGCAGTATTTT; CDR3aa: CASSFLTGTDLVDTQYF; abundance: .; j_gene: TRBJ2-3; v_gene: TRBV19; d_gene: .
CDR3nt: TGTGCCAGCAGCCTCAGGGATATGTCCAAAAACATTCAGTACTTC; CDR3aa: CASSLRDMSKNIQYF; abundance: .; j_gene: TRBJ2-4; v_gene: TRBV7-9; d_gene: .
CDR3nt: TGTGCCAGCAGGGAGACAGGGGGCTCCTACGAGCAGTACTTC; CDR3aa: CASRETGGSYEQYF; abundance: .; j_gene: TRBJ2-7; v_gene: TRBV6-5; d_gene: TRBD1
CDR3nt: TGTGCCACCAGCAGAGTACCATCTAGCTTTATCAACAATGAGCAGTTCTTC; CDR3aa: CATSRVPSSFINNEQFF; abundance: once; j_gene: TRBJ2-1; v_gene: TRBV15; d_gene: .
CDR3nt: TGTGCCAGCAGCGTAGCCCCGGGGAGGGGAGAAAAACTGTTTTTT; CDR3aa: CASSVAPGRGEKLFF; abundance: .; j_gene: TRBJ1-4; v_gene: TRBV9; d_gene: .
CDR3nt: TGTGCCAGCAGTTCCCCGGGACTAGCGGGGGGGCTGGGGGCCAACGTCCTGACTTTC; CDR3aa: CASSSPGLAGGLGANVLTF; abundance: .; j_gene: TRBJ2-6; v_gene: TRBV27; d_gene: TRBD2
CDR3nt: TGCGCCAGCAGCTTTCTAGCGGGAGCAGATACGCAGTATTTT; CDR3aa: CASSFLAGADTQYF; abundance: once; j_gene: TRBJ2-3; v_gene: TRBV5-1; d_gene: TRBD2
CDR3nt: TGCGCCAGCAGCTCGGACCCAGGAAACCTCAATGAGCAGTTCTTC; CDR3aa: CASSSDPGNLNEQFF; abundance: .; j_gene: TRBJ2-1; v_gene: TRBV5-1; d_gene: .
CDR3nt: TGTGCCACCCGTGGGACTTCCATTCAGTACTTC; CDR3aa: CATRGTSIQYF; abundance: .; j_gene: TRBJ2-4; v_gene: TRBV25-1; d_gene: .
CDR3nt: TGTGCCAGCCGACCGGGTGGGAACACCGGGGAGCTGTTTTTT; CDR3aa: CASRPGGNTGELFF; abundance: .; j_gene: TRBJ2-2; v_gene: TRBV6-5; d_gene: .
CDR3nt: TGTGCCAGCAGCACCCGACAGGGGGACTCCTACGAGCAGTACTTC; CDR3aa: CASSTRQGDSYEQYF; abundance: .; j_gene: TRBJ2-7; v_gene: TRBV11-2; d_gene: TRBD1
CDR3nt: TGTGCCAGCAGTCCCGCCGCAGGGCCTTTCTCCTACGAGCAGTACTTC; CDR3aa: CASSPAAGPFSYEQYF; abundance: .; j_gene: TRBJ2-7; v_gene: TRBV28; d_gene: .